This T cell receptor beta chain was captured in a study of blood T cells in healthy people across ages (dated by TCRdb to between 2014 and 2017). About the full investigation: In model experiments, roughly one uniquely barcoded TCR beta cDNA molecule per two T cells was captured by template switching. Using deep sequencing normalized with unique cDNA molecular identifiers, the study measured how TCR beta repertoire diversity changes with age. The donors were split into four age groups: young (average roughly 15 years), middle-aged (over 35), aged (62) and long-lived (more than 80). To avoid experimental bias, donors of different ages were randomly spread across the sequencing lanes. The study analyzed two additional independent replicas of 1 million unique cDNA reads from the same blood draw for two donors, one aged 18 to 29 and one aged 80 or older.

Systemically healthy Caucasian individuals from Russia, around 39 in total and aged roughly 6 to 100 years, were included as donors. Each donor gave roughly 9.5 milliliters of peripheral blood, collected into EDTA-treated Vacutainer tubes. Ficoll-Paque density-gradient centrifugation was used to isolate PBMCs, with at least 6 million obtained per sample. Total RNA was extracted from PBMCs with Trizol reagent, with at least 5 micrograms obtained per sample. For every donor, an aliquot of PBMCs went through flow cytometry to measure the percentages of naive CD45RAhigh/CD27high T cells. The method was 5' RACE. TCRdb records Illumina HiSeq 2500 as the sequencer. A second PCR of roughly 7 to 12 cycles was performed with a sample-barcoded 5' primer and a J-beta primer mix. Each TCR beta cDNA molecule received a unique molecular identifier from a template-switch 5' adaptor carrying 12 random nucleotides. Each sample yielded at least 3 million CDR3-containing paired-end reads. First-strand cDNA synthesis was performed from all RNA using the Mint cDNA synthesis kit, with priming by a TRBC-specific oligonucleotide. Following uracil-DNA glycosylase treatment, a first 18-cycle PCR with universal primers M1SS and BC2_uni_R was performed on all cDNA. The original pipeline was this. Each sample was normalized by randomly selecting 1 million high-quality reads, each carrying a distinct molecular identifier. Reads sharing molecular identifiers were discarded rather than binned into consensus sequences. MiTCR, set to a Q25 quality threshold and the strictest error-elimination algorithm, was used for CDR3 identification, clonotype clustering and error correction. Lower-bound total TCR beta diversity was estimated with a nonparametric unseen species model using Euler transformation. Starting from the raw public reads, TCRdb applied fastp trimming at Q25, assembled clones with MiXCR and retained in-frame beta chains. Rows are combined by CDR3 protein, so each entry shows the most common genes and DNA. TCRdb, not the authors, supplied the V and J calls. The table for this sample lists over a million distinct CDR3 sequences; 42% of them were counted only once. Clones ranked in the top ten supply approximately 7.9% of the sample.

As regards this clonotype: Its specific antigen is unknown. Per-nucleotide qualities are absent, and no much larger clonotype sits a single base away.

The study at large found these results: Observed TCR beta diversity per million T cells fell roughly linearly with age, and a significant reduction was already apparent by age roughly 41. Estimates of total diversity based on one million sequenced T cells were regarded as lower bounds and as underestimates. Because donor CMV infection status was unknown, age-related changes in expanded clonotypes were potentially confounded. Since profiling was done on bulk unsorted PBMCs, naive and antigen-experienced compartments could not be conclusively compared. A strong correlation was found between observed TCR beta diversity and the percentage of naive T cells measured by flow cytometry. Compared with the aged group, the long-lived group had more naive CD4+ T cells, fewer expanded clones and increased TCR diversity, a pattern suggesting age selection.

V lost 6 bases and J lost 9 bases; the stretch between them is 20 bases long. Spanning cysteine to phenylalanine, the CDR3 consists of 15 amino acids. CDR3 DNA only is kept here, 45 bases in frame from base 1. CDR1 and CDR2 were assigned from the germline V gene (reference sequence) as LGHDT and YNNKEL. Sequencing input: blood. The rearrangement combines TRBV3-1 with TRBJ2-2, with a tentative D gene TRBD2 over 7 matching bases. The sequence derives from a woman in her late teens or twenties in good health. The CDR3 protein sequence reads: CASRSGGRFFRELFF. The DNA sequence follows: TGTGCCAGCAGGTCCGGGGGGCGCTTCTTCCGGGAGCTGTTTTTT.